This TCR beta chain was captured in a study of memory CD4+ T cells and cytomegalovirus serostatus. Per the study methods: After removing out-of-frame reads, 2 million to 2.5 million distinct TCRbeta sequences remained. The repertoire was sequenced with immunoSEQ multiplex PCR; TCRdb's copy has only in-frame clones and lacks some. The D gene and trimming were derived from the DNA, and the V and J assignments and clone size from that table. Of 55,000 or so clones in the sample, more than 70% were seen once. The sort gate was single viable CD3+CD4+CD8-CD45RO+ cells for memory CD4+ T cells. Study-wide points: Median bootstrapped AUC for CMV status was about 0.96 originally, just under 0.93 US-trained.

Trimming cost V 1 base and J 7 bases; bases outside gene matches: 7. The CDR3 consists of 17 residues. The germline CDR1 and CDR2 sequences are MGHDK and SYGVNS. With respect to this clone: Its antigen is currently unknown.

The chain recombines TRBV25-1 with TRBJ1-6; 10 bases match TRBD1. The sample was memory CD4+ T cells from blood. The receptor was derived from an adult in good health and CMV-seropositive. As DNA, the CDR3 is TGTGCCAGCAGTGAATGGGGGACAGGGGCCGAGAATTCACCCCTCCACTTT. Protein product: CASSEWGTGAENSPLHF. Together with reference TRBV25-1 and TRBJ1-6, the CDR3 gives the full variable domain: EADIYQTPRYLVIGTGKKITLECSQTMGHDKMYWYQQDPGMELHLIHYSYGVNSTEKGDLSSESTVSRIRTEHFPLTLESARPSHTSQYLCASSEWGTGAENSPLHFGNGTRLTVT.